Below, 28 T cell receptor beta chains from the same sample are listed, as sequenced in a study of blood T cell repertoires in COVID-19. Clones were read by immunoSEQ multiplex PCR, and TCRdb kept only the in-frame ones, dropping some. The sample lists tens of thousands of clones; under 90% were seen once. The sequencing sample was made of peripheral blood. These receptor sequences come from a man aged 55 to 70 with COVID-19, enrolled during active disease.

This clone was observed once. The rearrangement links TRBV9 to TRBJ2-5; TRBD2 aligns across 10 bases. This CDR3 comprises 17 residues. CDR1 and CDR2 (germline): SGDLS, YYNGEE. The V and J ends lost 4 bases and 5 bases, in that order; junction bases with no gene match: 14. CDR3 protein: CASSPQVGLAGVETQYF. CDR3 bases: TGTGCCAGCAGCCCCCAGGTGGGGCTAGCGGGAGTGGAGACCCAGTACTTC.

The chain couples TRBV11-2 to TRBJ2-7; weak D call: TRBD1 (5 bases). From germline, CDR1 is SGHAT and CDR2 FQNNGV. The CDR3 spans 14 residues. The germline V and J ends were trimmed by 5 bases and 0 bases, with 11 bases remaining between them. CDR3 nucleotides: TGTGCCAGCAGCCGGACACTGAGCTCCTACGAGCAGTACTTC. It specifies CASSRTLSSYEQYF.

V and J are TRBV7-9 and TRBJ1-5; D is undetermined. This CDR3 contains 16 residues. Germline V lookup: CDR1 SEHNR, CDR2 FQNEAQ (reference sequence). V lost 1 base, J lost 5 bases, and 15 bases lay in between. The CDR3 bases are TGTGCCAGCAGCTTAGTCCCACGGGTGACTCATCAGCCCCAGCATTTT. Its translation is CASSLVPRVTHQPQHF.

The chain employs TRBV7-9 and TRBJ2-2; the D is unclear. The CDR3 has 17 amino acids. CDR1 SEHNR and CDR2 FQNEAQ come from the germline V gene (reference sequence). V lost 1 base and J 1 base, leaving 13 bases between the germline ends. The CDR3: CASSLERRHLNTGELFF. The CDR3 DNA reads as TGTGCCAGCAGCTTAGAGAGGCGGCATCTGAACACCGGGGAGCTGTTTTTT.

The chain combines TRBV6-2 or TRBV6-3 with TRBJ2-1; TRBD2 agrees at 12 bases. Looked up from germline, CDR1 is MNHEY and CDR2 is SVGEGT. V was pared by 0 bases and J by 0 bases, with 6 bases of the junction left unmatched. The CDR3 extends over 19 amino acids. The CDR3: CASSYSLGLAGNSYNEQFF. The CDR3 DNA sequence: TGTGCCAGCAGTTACTCACTCGGACTAGCGGGAAACTCCTACAATGAGCAGTTCTTC.

J is TRBJ2-7 and V is TRBV4-3; D possibly corresponds to TRBD2 (6 bases). Germline V gene sequence: CDR1 LGHNA, CDR2 YSLEER. The CDR3 is 13 residues long. With 8 bases removed from V and 5 bases from J, the gap between germline ends came to 16 bases. The CDR3 sequence: CASSKGGTHEQYF. The DNA of the CDR3 is TGCGCCAGCTCTAAAGGAGGGACGCACGAGCAGTACTTC.

The genes are TRBV28 and TRBJ1-5; a possible D gene is TRBD1 (5 bases). The CDR3 contains 15 residues. CDR1 MDHEN and CDR2 SYDVKM come from the germline V gene. The germline V and J ends were trimmed by 3 bases and 4 bases, with 13 bases remaining between them. The CDR3 coding sequence is TGTGCCAGCAGTTTGTCGTCAGGGCAAAATCAGCCCCAGCATTTT. This codes for CASSLSSGQNQPQHF.

V gene TRBV29-1 combines with J gene TRBJ1-2, with 9 positions matching TRBD1. The CDR3 length is 12 residues. The trim removed 7 bases at V and 6 bases at J, leaving 6 bases unmatched. The germline gives CDR1 SQVTM, CDR2 ANQGSEA. This CDR3 reads CSAQGAEHGYTF. CDR3 bases: TGCAGCGCACAGGGGGCAGAGCATGGCTACACCTTC.

V gene TRBV7-8 combines with J gene TRBJ2-2, with D possibly TRBD1 on 6 matching bases. The CDR3 extends over 16 amino acids. Trimming removed 1 base from V and 4 bases from J, with 13 bases in between. Germline values: CDR1 SGHVS, CDR2 FQNEAQ. CDR3 protein: CASSLVGGASTGELFF. CDR3 nucleotides: TGTGCCAGCAGCTTAGTTGGGGGCGCAAGCACCGGGGAGCTGTTTTTT.

This clone was recorded only once. The chain is built from TRBV30 and TRBJ2-3, with 8 bases aligning to TRBD1. The V segment lost 8 bases and the J segment 5 bases; nucleotides outside the gene matches: 9. The CDR3 has 13 residues. Germline V gene sequence: CDR1 GTSNPN, CDR2 SVGIG (reference sequence). CDR3 DNA sequence: TGTGCCGCGACCGGACAGGGTGGAGATACGCAGTATTTT. It is translated as CAATGQGGDTQYF.

This clone was seen a single time. Written as DNA, the CDR3 is TGTGCCAGCAGCTTAGGAAATAGCGGCGAAGCCTGGGGCACAGATACGCAGTATTTT. Translating gives CASSLGNSGEAWGTDTQYF. The rearrangement links TRBV13 to TRBJ2-3; tentative D call: TRBD2 (6 bases). The CDR3 loop spans 19 amino acids. From germline, CDR1 is PRHDT and CDR2 FYEKMQ (reference sequence). V shed 0 bases and J shed 1 base, with 20 bases lying between them.

The chain couples TRBV6-6 to TRBJ2-7; 7 nucleotides align to TRBD1. This CDR3 region has 14 residues. The germline CDR1 and CDR2 sequences are MNHNY and SVGAGI (reference sequence). J lost 5 bases, V lost 8 bases, and 12 bases had no gene match. The CDR3 DNA is TGTGCCAGCGGCAGGGACAGCCTACTTGACGAGCAGTACTTC. Protein: CASGRDSLLDEQYF.

This rearrangement joins TRBV7-3 to TRBJ2-1; 8 bases map to TRBD1. The J segment lost 3 bases and the V segment lost 5 bases, leaving 9 bases of the junction unmatched. The CDR3 contains 16 residues. Germline CDR1 reads SGHTA; CDR2 reads FQGTGA. The DNA of the CDR3 is TGTGCCAGCAGCATCGAAGGGACAGGAGGCTACAATGAGCAGTTCTTC. This sequence encodes CASSIEGTGGYNEQFF.

DNA for the CDR3: TGTGCCAGCAGTTACTCAGCAGGAAACTATGGCTACACCTTC. Translated: CASSYSAGNYGYTF. This chain uses TRBV6-5 with TRBJ1-2; no definite D call. V was cut by 0 bases and J by 2 bases, with 7 bases left in between. The CDR3 spans 14 residues. CDR1 and CDR2 from the germline V gene are MNHEY and SVGAGI.

The chain couples TRBV6-4 to TRBJ2-3, with 8 bases that match TRBD2. CDR3 size: 16 residues. Germline CDR1 is MRHNA and CDR2 is SNTAGT. Trimming removed 6 bases from V and 4 bases from J; junction bases left unmatched: 12. CDR3 in DNA: TGTGCCAGCAGCCCCGGGGTAGCGGGACTTCCAGATACGCAGTATTTT. Amino acid sequence: CASSPGVAGLPDTQYF.

This chain uses TRBV11-3 with TRBJ2-2, with D possibly being TRBD2 (5 bases). The germline V gene encodes CDR1 SGHNT and CDR2 YENEEA. V was shortened by 5 bases and J by 4 bases, with 8 bases between the two germline ends. This CDR3 spans 13 amino acids. DNA for the CDR3: TGTGCCAGCAGCCCCGCGGGCACCGGGGAGCTGTTTTTT. Protein sequence: CASSPAGTGELFF.

The rearrangement links TRBV18 to TRBJ2-1; TRBD1 aligns across 10 bases. CDR1 and CDR2 from the germline V gene are KGHSH and LQKENI. V gave up 4 bases and J gave up 4 bases; unmatched junction bases: 1. This CDR3 has 14 residues. The CDR3 DNA is TGTGCCAGCTCACTGGGACAGGGGTACAATGAGCAGTTCTTC. Its translation is CASSLGQGYNEQFF.

The chain is built from TRBV25-1 and TRBJ1-5, with D possibly matching TRBD1 (5 bases). This CDR3 contains 13 residues. V was cut by 5 bases and J by 5 bases, with 10 bases left in between. Germline lookup yields CDR1 MGHDK and CDR2 SYGVNS. CDR3 protein: CASSSRADQPQHF. The CDR3 DNA is TGTGCCAGCAGTTCCAGGGCGGATCAGCCCCAGCATTTT.

The V call is TRBV2, the J call TRBJ2-1, with 9 bases identical to TRBD2. CDR3 length equals 15 residues. From germline, CDR1 is SNHLY and CDR2 FYNNEI. Losses at the gene ends were 3 bases for V and 3 bases for J; bases not matched to a gene: 3. CDR3 in DNA: TGTGCCAGCAGTGATAAACTAGCGGGCTACAATGAGCAGTTCTTC. This translates into CASSDKLAGYNEQFF.

The chain couples TRBV21-1 to TRBJ2-1; the D segment call TRBD1 is taken from the table without a DNA check. TRBV21-1 is reported as a pseudogene. This CDR3 comprises 17 residues. CDR3 bases: TGTGCCAGCAGCAAAGCTCCGAGGCAGGGGACCTGGAATGAGCAGTTCTTC. Protein sequence: CASSKAPRQGTWNEQFF.

This clone is a singleton in its sample. This chain's CDR3 is CATSEENSAQYF. In nucleotides, the CDR3 is TGTGCCACCAGTGAAGAAAATAGCGCCCAGTACTTC. The V call is TRBV24-1, the J call TRBJ2-5; D may be TRBD2 (5 bases). CDR3 size: 12 residues. Looked up from germline, CDR1 is KGHDR and CDR2 is SFDVKD. V was cut by 4 bases and J by 9 bases, with 11 bases left in between.

The chain carries TRBV6-5 and TRBJ1-2, with TRBD1 identical over 9 bases. CDR3 length: 14 amino acids. V trimming: 7 bases; J trimming: 3 bases; junction bases outside the gene matches: 6. From germline, CDR1 is MNHEY and CDR2 SVGAGI. For the CDR3, the DNA is TGTGCCAGCACCCGGGACAGGGAGGACTATGGCTACACCTTC. This sequence encodes CASTRDREDYGYTF.

This clone was counted between two and nine times. This chain uses TRBV10-3 with TRBJ2-1; 14 bases are a match to TRBD2. The germline V gene has CDR1 ENHRY and CDR2 SYGVKD. V was pared by 7 bases and J by 1 base, with 9 bases of the junction left unmatched. The CDR3 runs to 18 residues. The DNA of the CDR3 is TGTGCCATCAAAGGGACTAGCGGGAGTAAGGGGTCCTACAATGAGCAGTTCTTC. Amino acid sequence: CAIKGTSGSKGSYNEQFF.

The gene calls are TRBV13 and TRBJ2-1, with 9 bases identical to TRBD1. Trimming took 4 bases from V and 9 from J; bases not matched to a gene: 7. The V gene's germline CDR1 is PRHDT and CDR2 FYEKMQ (reference sequence). The CDR3 has 14 residues. The CDR3 is CASSWVTGGVEQFF. The CDR3, as DNA: TGTGCCAGCAGCTGGGTCACAGGGGGCGTTGAGCAGTTCTTC.

This clone was detected a few times. V gene TRBV11-3 combines with J gene TRBJ1-1; D may be TRBD1 (6 bases). This CDR3 is 16 amino acids long. Germline V lookup: CDR1 SGHNT, CDR2 YENEEA. Trimming shortened V by 1 base and J by 1 base, and 13 bases separated the two germline ends. CDR3 sequence: CASSLGGARGNTEAFF. CDR3 coding DNA: TGTGCCAGCAGCTTAGGAGGCGCCAGGGGGAACACTGAAGCTTTCTTT.

This rearrangement joins TRBV9 to TRBJ2-7; unclear D gene. The CDR3 sequence is 13 residues long. Germline CDR1 reads SGDLS; CDR2 reads YYNGEE. Trimming took 1 base from V and 3 from J, leaving 8 bases between them. In nucleotides, the CDR3 is TGTGCCAGCAGCGTAACAGACCACTACGAGCAGTACTTC. As protein: CASSVTDHYEQYF.

The chain employs TRBV11-3 and TRBJ2-3, with 8 nucleotides matching TRBD1. The CDR3 is 16 amino acids. The germline V gene encodes CDR1 SGHNT and CDR2 YENEEA. V shed 5 bases and J 3 bases; nucleotides not matched to a gene: 10. The DNA of the CDR3 is TGTGCCAGCAGCCCCGGGGACAGGTTAAAAACAGATACGCAGTATTTT. This translates into CASSPGDRLKTDTQYF.

The V call is TRBV30, the J call TRBJ2-4; a possible D gene is TRBD2 (5 bases). Trimming took off 5 bases at V and 6 bases at J, with 20 bases between the two ends. The germline CDR1 and CDR2 sequences are GTSNPN and SVGIG (reference sequence). The CDR3 is 15 residues long. The CDR3: CAWEPYVGERNIQYF. CDR3 in DNA: TGTGCCTGGGAGCCGTATGTGGGAGAGAGAAACATTCAGTACTTC.